This TCR beta chain was recorded in a study of T cells in Graves' hyperthyroidism and ophthalmopathy (dated by TCRdb to about 2019). For context, the study as a whole: Peripheral blood was collected at initial diagnosis, before any treatment. To identify distinguishing TCR V-J signatures, a discovery cohort of around 100 patients was used, comprising fewer than 45 with Graves' ophthalmopathy and some 60 with stable Graves' hyperthyroidism. An independent validation cohort of around 20 hyperthyroidism patients and approximately 15 patients who later progressed to ophthalmopathy tested prospective prediction of ophthalmopathy. The roughly 90 discovery patients were divided at random into training and test sets in a 7:3 ratio. In addition, the study compared T-cell repertoires in thyroid tissue and in blood from five to seven Graves' hyperthyroidism patients. After blood sampling, hyperthyroidism patients were treated with methimazole at a starting dose of 30 mg daily, and ophthalmopathy patients were treated with high-dose intravenous methylprednisolone. The paper describes TCR Vbeta CDR3 sequencing of fewer than 150 peripheral blood samples, made up of roughly 45 ophthalmopathy patients, 70 to 80 hyperthyroidism patients and around 17 progressor patients. What the study reported, not specific to this receptor: In validation, the model predicted progression to ophthalmopathy a median of roughly 6.1 months before onset, with roughly 71% sensitivity and about 75% specificity. Sample size was not statistically predetermined, and blinding of investigators to group allocation was not performed. A model built on a 13 V-J signature distinguished ophthalmopathy from stable hyperthyroidism, reaching around 88% sensitivity and 81.08% specificity in cross-validation and 80%/75% in testing. Most expanded thyroid clonotypes (frequency above 0.001) were also found in blood, which suggests that blood repertoires may mirror thyroid immune responses.

This clonotype was detected ten times or more. The clone's antigen remains unknown. No qualities accompany the bases; no much larger clone lies one base away. Graves' hyperthyroidism was defined as stable when no progression to ophthalmopathy occurred over 18 months of follow-up. Hyperthyroidism patients were aged 18 to 65 years and newly diagnosed, with disease duration of less than 2 months. Patients with uncontrolled infections, other autoimmune diseases, pregnancy or lactation were excluded. Diagnoses were based on clinical symptoms, serum thyroxine and TRAb, thyroid ultrasound and orbital computed tomography. PBMCs were isolated from about 10 ml of fresh peripheral blood by Ficoll-Paque density gradient centrifugation. Trizol reagent was used to extract total RNA, and RNA quality was then checked on an Agilent 2100 Bioanalyzer. The TCR beta CDR3 regions were amplified from RNA transcripts. A first-round RT-PCR of the TCR CDR3 used the HTBI primer set with the Qiagen OneStep RT-PCR kit. The libraries were constructed in a second round of multiplex PCR and then size-selected and purified. Sequencing of the libraries was done on an Illumina HiSeq2000 using paired-end 100 bp reads. Turning to the authors' computational methods: SOAPnuke was used to process the raw data, removing reads that contained adapters or uncalled bases, had a mean Phred below 15, or lacked an exact match to the constant primer or identifier. COPE v1.2.5 was used to merge high-quality paired reads, and clonotypes were defined as unique nucleotide sequences. MiTCR v1.1 was used to align the clonotypes against IMGT TRBV, TRBD and TRBJ reference segments. The analysis was restricted to V-J combinations with a frequency above 0.0001, which together covered about 99% of the repertoires. The TCS score was defined as F50 (clonal expansion) divided by E x V (chaos), with BLOSUM62-based TCRdist calculated between CDR3 peptides within each V-J. Welch's t-statistics and random forest reduced roughly 500 V-J features to about 12, which were used in a naive Bayes classifier (R e1071). TCRdb reworked the public reads: Q25 trimming with fastp, MiXCR clone assembly, productive beta chains retained. Rows merge per CDR3 protein into single entries with the most common DNA and genes. For this entry, the V and J calls and clone size follow TCRdb and not the study's own pipeline. The sample table holds about 560,000 distinct CDR3 sequences, of which 16% were seen once. 15% to 20% of the sample comes from the top ten.

The material sequenced was blood. The TCR was taken from a woman aged 18-29 years with Graves' hyperthyroidism.

The DNA reads TGCGCCAGCAGCCCGGGGGCAAACTCCTACAATGAGCAGTTCTTC. The translation is CASSPGANSYNEQFF. This receptor chain uses TRBV5-1 and TRBJ2-1; the D gene cannot be resolved beyond TRBD1 or TRBD2, each matching 6 bases. At the junction V is shortened by 4 bases and J by 0 bases, with 11 bases in between. CDR1 SGHRS and CDR2 YFSETQ are derived from the germline V gene. Counted from cysteine to phenylalanine, this CDR3 has 15 amino acids. Only the CDR3 DNA stays, 45 bases, in frame from base 1.